The rows below give T cell receptor beta chains drawn from one sample of a study of PD-1 blockade in mismatch repair-deficient tumors. Only in-frame clones appear in the TCRdb table, and some are missing; sequencing was by immunoSEQ multiplex PCR. This table has around 30,000 clones, 75% to 90% appearing once. The sample in question was PBMCs, obtained less than 7 weeks after starting pembrolizumab. The source of these receptors is an adult with mismatch repair-deficient cancer. CDR3s include the opening cysteine and the closing phenylalanine or tryptophan. D genes are given only for firm matches. Size tells how often a clone was seen (once, few, many) or the class of an expanded clone, and some rows leave it out.

v_gene	j_gene	d_gene	abundance	CDR3aa	CDR3nt
TRBV19	TRBJ1-2	.	.	CASSIRGDGYTF	TGTGCCAGTAGTATCCGAGGCGATGGCTACACCTTC
TRBV7-3	TRBJ2-2	TRBD1	.	CASSLIGTGNTGELFF	TGTGCCAGCAGCTTAATAGGGACAGGGAACACCGGGGAGCTGTTTTTT
TRBV29-1	TRBJ2-7	.	few	CSVEDSADSYEQYF	TGCAGCGTTGAAGATTCGGCGGACTCCTACGAGCAGTACTTC
TRBV28	TRBJ1-2	TRBD1	.	CASSLDRVDGYTF	TGTGCCAGCAGTCTGGACAGGGTGGATGGCTACACCTTC
TRBV30	TRBJ2-5	.	.	CAWSLGLATETQYF	TGTGCCTGGAGCCTCGGGCTAGCGACAGAGACCCAGTACTTC
TRBV5-1	TRBJ2-7	TRBD1	.	CASSFGTGGYEQYF	TGCGCCAGCAGCTTCGGGACAGGAGGATACGAGCAGTACTTC
TRBV5-1	TRBJ2-2	TRBD1	once	CASSSGTGNTGELFF	TGCGCCAGCAGCTCCGGGACAGGGAACACCGGGGAGCTGTTTTTT
TRBV5-1	TRBJ1-2	.	.	CASSLFEANYGYTF	TGCGCCAGCAGCTTGTTTGAGGCTAACTATGGCTACACCTTC
TRBV28	TRBJ1-1	.	.	CASSLDMGLYTEAFF	TGTGCCAGCAGTTTAGATATGGGGCTTTACACTGAAGCTTTCTTT
TRBV7-9	TRBJ2-7	.	.	CASSFIPSYEQYF	TGTGCCAGCAGCTTTATCCCCTCCTACGAGCAGTACTTC
TRBV7-9	TRBJ1-1	.	.	CASSLDSYTEAFF	TGTGCCAGCAGCTTAGACAGCTACACTGAAGCTTTCTTT
TRBV18	TRBJ2-5	.	.	CASSPETGETQYF	TGTGCCAGCTCACCCGAAACAGGAGAGACCCAGTACTTC
TRBV7-2	TRBJ2-7	TRBD2	.	CASSQRTSTYEQYF	TGTGCCAGCAGCCAACGGACTAGTACCTACGAGCAGTACTTC
TRBV5-4	TRBJ1-1	TRBD1	once	CASSQDRVEAFF	TGTGCCAGCAGCCAGGACAGGGTTGAAGCTTTCTTT
TRBV4-2	TRBJ2-1	.	.	CASSQEGAYGVSYNEQFF	TGTGCCAGCAGCCAAGAGGGGGCCTATGGGGTCTCCTACAATGAGCAGTTCTTC
TRBV11-3	TRBJ1-2	.	.	CASSLEGRAGNYGYTF	TGTGCCAGCAGCTTAGAAGGCAGGGCAGGGAACTATGGCTACACCTTC
TRBV15	TRBJ2-7	.	.	CATSRGGADSAYEQYF	TGTGCCACCAGCAGAGGGGGAGCGGACAGCGCATACGAGCAGTACTTC
TRBV6-1	TRBJ1-2	.	.	CASSEDSYGYTF	TGTGCCAGCAGTGAGGACAGCTATGGCTACACCTTC
TRBV30	TRBJ1-1	.	.	CAWRTSRGKGEAFF	TGTGCCTGGAGGACATCTAGGGGCAAAGGGGAAGCTTTCTTT
TRBV14	TRBJ1-1	TRBD1	.	CASKDRGLEAFF	TGTGCCAGCAAGGACAGGGGACTTGAAGCTTTCTTT
TRBV27	TRBJ2-7	.	.	CASSRRGESSYEQYF	TGTGCCAGCAGCCGGAGGGGCGAGAGCTCCTACGAGCAGTACTTC
TRBV28	TRBJ1-2	TRBD1	once	CASSFEQGVWGYTF	TGTGCCAGCAGTTTTGAACAGGGGGTGTGGGGCTACACCTTC
TRBV12-5	TRBJ1-6	TRBD1	few	CASATLFAQGEGNSPLHF	TGTGCTAGTGCCACCCTCTTTGCACAGGGGGAAGGGAATTCACCCCTCCACTTT
TRBV13	TRBJ1-2	TRBD1	.	CASSLGQGDGYTF	TGTGCCAGCAGCTTGGGACAGGGCGATGGCTACACCTTC
TRBV7-8	TRBJ1-2	.	.	CASSLASGANYGYTF	TGTGCCAGCAGCTTAGCCTCAGGGGCTAACTATGGCTACACCTTC
TRBV11-2	TRBJ2-7	TRBD2	.	CASSSGTSVGEQYF	TGTGCCAGCAGCTCCGGGACTAGCGTAGGCGAGCAGTACTTC
TRBV6-5	TRBJ2-3	TRBD2	.	CASRLAGADTQYF	TGTGCCAGCAGACTAGCGGGAGCAGATACGCAGTATTTT
TRBV19	TRBJ1-1	.	.	CASSTPGSASNTEAFF	TGTGCCAGTAGTACCCCAGGGTCTGCCTCGAACACTGAAGCTTTCTTT
TRBV19	TRBJ2-1	.	.	CASSEGLVGEQFF	TGTGCCAGTAGCGAGGGACTCGTAGGTGAGCAGTTCTTC